The present T cell receptor beta chain was sequenced within a study of T-cell memory formation after mild COVID-19 (dated by TCRdb to the early 2020s). Regarding the complete study: TCR sequence clusters from the two donors were found to be largely donor specific. Longitudinal TCRalpha and TCRbeta repertoire sequencing tracked T-cell clones expanding and contracting after mild COVID-19 in a couple of donors. The cohort was made up of two young adult volunteers, one female and one male, who were previously healthy.

Results and caveats for the whole study, not just this receptor: The study covered only a couple of mild cases, and larger cohorts including severe cases with pre-infection samples were considered necessary. Contracting CD4+ clones were located mainly in the CM and EM memory subsets, whereas CD8+ clones were found to be enriched in EMRA. The second-wave clones that peaked on day 37 were not confirmed to be SARS-CoV-2 specific. Clones that contracted from day 15 to 85 showed balanced CD4/CD8 phenotypes, whereas a second wave of clones that expanded from day 15 to 37 leaned towards CD4+. Some responding clones were detected in pre-infection memory, which suggested that pre-existing cross-reactive memory T cells had joined the SARS-CoV-2 response.

As encoded in the germline V gene, CDR1 is MGHDK while CDR2 is SYGVNS. The CDR3, cysteine through phenylalanine, is 13 amino acids long. Of the read, only the CDR3 DNA is kept; its 39 bases are in frame from base 1. V loses 6 bases, J loses 2 bases, and the germline ends lie 11 bases apart. Ficoll-Paque density gradient centrifugation was the method used to isolate PBMCs. The data were produced on an Illumina NovaSeq 6000. Using 5'RACE with constant-segment primers, TCRalpha and TCRbeta cDNA libraries were constructed, with sample barcodes and unique molecular identifiers added in the process. Trizol reagent was used to extract RNA from every sample. Library amplification was performed in two PCR steps, and a second sample barcode and Illumina TruSeq adapters were introduced in the second step. The libraries were sequenced on an Illumina NovaSeq using 2 x 150 bp paired-end reads. Under the source paper's analysis protocol: Reads were demultiplexed and collapsed into UMI-guided consensus sequences with migec v1.2.7. Using mixcr v2.1.11, UMI consensuses were aligned to TRA and TRB V and J templates and then assembled into clonotypes. Expanded or contracted clonotypes were those called significant by both edgeR and NoisET, with noise models trained on biological replicates. For edgeR calls, the thresholds were a false discovery rate-adjusted p below 0.01 and a log2 fold-change of 1. PCA with hierarchical clustering of max-normalized trajectories of the 1000 most abundant clonotypes was used as exploratory dynamics analysis. The CD4 or CD8 phenotype of responding clones was assigned using the separately sequenced CD4+ and CD8+ repertoires. TCRdb took the public reads, trimmed them with fastp at Q25, ran MiXCR for clone calling and kept in-frame beta chains. Each CDR3 protein gets just one entry, which takes the most common genes and DNA from the rows behind it. The V and J calls reflect TCRdb's pipeline rather than the authors' work. Across this sample there are 500,000 to 650,000 distinct CDR3 sequences, with less than 25% seen only once. Jointly, the top ten make up 8.4% of the sample.

Concerning this clonotype: Its recognized antigen is unknown. No base quality values were provided; no much bigger clone lies one nucleotide off.

The chain joins TRBV25-1 to TRBJ2-7, with the D gene call left open. Sequencing was performed on PBMCs or a T cell subset sorted from them (not recorded which). The clonotype was recovered from an adult woman who had mild COVID-19 (a few samples of this study predate the infection). The sample titles of this study are shuffled in the database, so cell type and time point are left out; the donor was told from shared clones. The sequenced DNA is TGTGCCAGCAGCGCGGTTGGGGCCTACGAGCAGTACTTC. This is translated as CASSAVGAYEQYF.